These T cell receptor beta chains were read from a single sample in a study of blood T cells in healthy people across ages. TCRdb redid the calling of the 5' RACE reads with MiXCR, one entry per CDR3 protein. The sample comprises about 1,800,000 distinct CDR3 sequences, 25% to 30% of which are singletons, and roughly 8% rests with the top ten. The sample was blood. These receptor sequences come from a woman in her thirties in good health. CDR3s include the opening cysteine and the closing phenylalanine or tryptophan. The order of the fields is V gene, J gene, D gene, clone size, CDR3 protein, CDR3 DNA. D genes are given only for firm matches. Part of the rows lack a size; the others show once, few, many or a class for expanded clones.

TRBV6-5	TRBJ2-3	NA	NA	CASSYGGGRITDTQYF	TGTGCCAGCAGTTACGGAGGGGGGCGGATCACAGATACGCAGTATTTT
TRBV6-6	TRBJ1-1	TRBD1	NA	CASSATGGGYTEAFF	TGTGCCAGCAGTGCTACAGGGGGTGGTTACACTGAAGCTTTCTTT
TRBV12-5	TRBJ1-1	NA	NA	CASGLGTGLRAFF	TGTGCTAGTGGTTTGGGAACAGGGCTGAGAGCTTTCTTT
TRBV9	TRBJ2-3	NA	NA	CASSPTSGPDTQYF	TGTGCCAGCAGCCCTACCAGCGGTCCAGATACGCAGTATTTT
TRBV7-9	TRBJ2-3	NA	NA	CSTRTTSTDTQYF	TGTTCTACTAGGACAACCAGCACAGATACGCAGTATTTT
TRBV12-3/TRBV12-4	TRBJ2-5	NA	many	CASSHGQGGRETQYF	TGTGCCAGCAGTCACGGACAGGGAGGGAGGGAGACCCAGTACTTC
TRBV21-1	TRBJ2-1	NA	few	CASTPGTSGGFF	TGTGCCAGCACCCCAGGGACTAGCGGGGGGTTCTTC
TRBV20-1	TRBJ2-1	TRBD2	few	CSARDLLTSGDNEQFF	TGCAGTGCTAGAGATCTATTGACTAGCGGGGACAATGAGCAGTTCTTC
TRBV7-2	TRBJ2-3	NA	few	CASSLTPDTDTQYF	TGTGCCAGCAGCTTAACCCCAGACACAGATACGCAGTATTTT
TRBV29-1	TRBJ2-7	TRBD2	NA	CSVALAVEQYF	TGCAGCGTTGCCCTAGCGGTCGAGCAGTACTTC
TRBV5-5	TRBJ2-6	TRBD1	few	CASSLARGGSVANVLTF	TGTGCCAGCAGCTTGGCCCGAGGGGGCTCTGTGGCCAACGTCCTGACTTTC
TRBV4-3	TRBJ2-2	NA	many	CASSQDPGELFF	TGCGCCAGCAGCCAAGATCCAGGGGAGCTGTTTTTT
TRBV5-6	TRBJ2-1	NA	many	CASSPYGAEQFF	TGTGCCAGCAGCCCGTACGGGGCTGAGCAGTTCTTC
TRBV7-9	TRBJ1-1	NA	NA	CATEGVRNTEAFF	TGTGCCACCGAAGGGGTTCGGAACACTGAAGCTTTCTTT
TRBV13	TRBJ1-1	NA	few	CASSQRTVNTEAFF	TGTGCCAGCAGCCAAAGGACGGTGAACACTGAAGCTTTCTTT
TRBV20-1	TRBJ2-3	NA	NA	CSARAPTDTQYF	TGCAGTGCTAGAGCTCCCACAGATACGCAGTATTTT
TRBV10-1	TRBJ2-1	TRBD2	NA	CASSYSGTSGVGEQFF	TGCGCCAGCAGTTACTCGGGGACTAGCGGGGTCGGGGAGCAGTTCTTC
TRBV11-3	TRBJ2-1	TRBD2	many	CASSLPGLLNEQFF	TGTGCCAGCAGCTTACCGGGACTACTCAATGAGCAGTTCTTC
TRBV2	TRBJ1-2	NA	few	CASSVFQGSSYGYTF	TGTGCCAGCAGTGTATTTCAGGGGTCGAGCTATGGCTACACCTTC
TRBV2	TRBJ2-3	NA	few	CASRERTGGPTQYF	TGTGCCAGCAGAGAGAGGACGGGCGGGCCTACGCAGTATTTT
TRBV2	TRBJ2-7	TRBD1	few	CASSRQGTYYEQYF	TGTGCCAGCAGTCGACAGGGGACGTACTACGAGCAGTACTTC
TRBV7-9	TRBJ2-1	NA	NA	CASSLVERDGEQFF	TGTGCCAGCAGCTTAGTGGAACGTGACGGGGAGCAGTTCTTC
TRBV7-3	TRBJ2-5	NA	NA	CASSLLGGGDLETQYF	TGTGCCAGCAGCCTCCTGGGCGGGGGCGATTTAGAGACCCAGTACTTC
TRBV3-1	TRBJ2-5	NA	NA	CASSPLATQETQYF	TGTGCCAGCAGTCCCTTAGCGACCCAAGAGACCCAGTACTTC
TRBV12-3/TRBV12-4	TRBJ1-2	NA	NA	CASSFRPYGYTF	TGTGCCAGCAGTTTCCGCCCCTATGGCTACACCTTC
TRBV20-1	TRBJ2-3	TRBD2	few	CSARTSGRREDTQYF	TGCAGTGCTAGGACTAGCGGGAGACGTGAAGATACGCAGTATTTT
TRBV20-1	TRBJ1-5	NA	NA	CSANTGPSGNQPQHF	TGCAGTGCAAATACAGGGCCTTCTGGCAATCAGCCCCAGCATTTT
TRBV7-8	TRBJ2-7	TRBD2	many	CASSPLAGVYEQYF	TGTGCCAGCAGCCCTTTAGCGGGAGTCTACGAGCAGTACTTC
TRBV12-3/TRBV12-4	TRBJ1-1	NA	NA	CAGGGNTEAFF	TGTGCCGGTGGGGGCAACACTGAAGCTTTCTTT
TRBV15	TRBJ2-1	TRBD2	NA	CATSTHILIAGTYNEQFF	TGTGCCACCAGCACCCACATCTTAATAGCGGGCACCTACAATGAGCAGTTCTTC
TRBV10-3	TRBJ2-3	TRBD1	NA	CAIWTGSWDTQYF	TGTGCCATATGGACAGGGAGTTGGGATACGCAGTATTTT
TRBV10-3	TRBJ2-7	NA	many	CAISGSPYEQYF	TGTGCCATCAGTGGCTCGCCCTACGAGCAGTACTTC
TRBV6-5	TRBJ2-7	NA	few	CASSYSGPTYEQYF	TGTGCCAGCAGTTACTCGGGGCCTACCTACGAGCAGTACTTC
TRBV9	TRBJ2-1	TRBD1	NA	CAGSSRTGGNEQFF	TGTGCCGGCAGCTCTCGGACAGGGGGCAATGAGCAGTTCTTC
TRBV9	TRBJ2-7	TRBD2	few	CASSVELSSGSYEQYF	TGTGCCAGCAGCGTAGAACTCTCTAGCGGGAGCTACGAGCAGTACTTC
TRBV20-1	TRBJ2-5	TRBD2	NA	CSGSRVSGKETQYF	TGCAGTGGCAGCCGAGTTAGCGGGAAGGAGACCCAGTACTTC
TRBV5-1	TRBJ2-6	NA	NA	CANSAMETSGANVLTF	TGCGCCAACAGCGCGATGGAGACCTCTGGGGCCAACGTCCTGACTTTC
TRBV6-2/TRBV6-3	TRBJ2-1	NA	NA	CASSYVASGAGEQFF	TGTGCCAGCAGTTACGTGGCTAGTGGCGCGGGTGAGCAGTTCTTC
TRBV4-1	TRBJ1-5	NA	NA	CASSQGGANQPQHF	TGCGCCAGCAGCCAGGGGGGGGCTAATCAGCCCCAGCATTTT